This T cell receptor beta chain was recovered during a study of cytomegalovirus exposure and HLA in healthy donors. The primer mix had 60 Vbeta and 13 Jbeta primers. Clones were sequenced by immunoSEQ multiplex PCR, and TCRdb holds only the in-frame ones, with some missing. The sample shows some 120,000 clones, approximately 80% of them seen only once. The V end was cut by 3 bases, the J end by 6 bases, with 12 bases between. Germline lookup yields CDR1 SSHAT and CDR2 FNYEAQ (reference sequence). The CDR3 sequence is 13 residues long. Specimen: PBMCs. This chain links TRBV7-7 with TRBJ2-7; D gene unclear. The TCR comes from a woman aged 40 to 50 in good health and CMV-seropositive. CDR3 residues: CASSFHQAGEQYF. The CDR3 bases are TGTGCCAGCAGCTTTCACCAGGCCGGCGAGCAGTACTTC.